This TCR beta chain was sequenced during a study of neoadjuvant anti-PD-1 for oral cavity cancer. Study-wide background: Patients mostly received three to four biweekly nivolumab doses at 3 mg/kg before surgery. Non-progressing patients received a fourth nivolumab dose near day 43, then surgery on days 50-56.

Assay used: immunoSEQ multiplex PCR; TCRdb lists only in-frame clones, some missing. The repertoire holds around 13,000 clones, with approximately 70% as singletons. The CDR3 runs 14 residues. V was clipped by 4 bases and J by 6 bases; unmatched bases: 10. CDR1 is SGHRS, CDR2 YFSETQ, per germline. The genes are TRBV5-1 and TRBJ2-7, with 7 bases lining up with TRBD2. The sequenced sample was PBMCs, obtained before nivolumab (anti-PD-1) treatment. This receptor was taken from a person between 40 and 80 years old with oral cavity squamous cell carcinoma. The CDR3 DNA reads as TGCGCCAGCAGCAGGGAGGGGACTTCCGTCGAGCAGTACTTC. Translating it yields CASSREGTSVEQYF.